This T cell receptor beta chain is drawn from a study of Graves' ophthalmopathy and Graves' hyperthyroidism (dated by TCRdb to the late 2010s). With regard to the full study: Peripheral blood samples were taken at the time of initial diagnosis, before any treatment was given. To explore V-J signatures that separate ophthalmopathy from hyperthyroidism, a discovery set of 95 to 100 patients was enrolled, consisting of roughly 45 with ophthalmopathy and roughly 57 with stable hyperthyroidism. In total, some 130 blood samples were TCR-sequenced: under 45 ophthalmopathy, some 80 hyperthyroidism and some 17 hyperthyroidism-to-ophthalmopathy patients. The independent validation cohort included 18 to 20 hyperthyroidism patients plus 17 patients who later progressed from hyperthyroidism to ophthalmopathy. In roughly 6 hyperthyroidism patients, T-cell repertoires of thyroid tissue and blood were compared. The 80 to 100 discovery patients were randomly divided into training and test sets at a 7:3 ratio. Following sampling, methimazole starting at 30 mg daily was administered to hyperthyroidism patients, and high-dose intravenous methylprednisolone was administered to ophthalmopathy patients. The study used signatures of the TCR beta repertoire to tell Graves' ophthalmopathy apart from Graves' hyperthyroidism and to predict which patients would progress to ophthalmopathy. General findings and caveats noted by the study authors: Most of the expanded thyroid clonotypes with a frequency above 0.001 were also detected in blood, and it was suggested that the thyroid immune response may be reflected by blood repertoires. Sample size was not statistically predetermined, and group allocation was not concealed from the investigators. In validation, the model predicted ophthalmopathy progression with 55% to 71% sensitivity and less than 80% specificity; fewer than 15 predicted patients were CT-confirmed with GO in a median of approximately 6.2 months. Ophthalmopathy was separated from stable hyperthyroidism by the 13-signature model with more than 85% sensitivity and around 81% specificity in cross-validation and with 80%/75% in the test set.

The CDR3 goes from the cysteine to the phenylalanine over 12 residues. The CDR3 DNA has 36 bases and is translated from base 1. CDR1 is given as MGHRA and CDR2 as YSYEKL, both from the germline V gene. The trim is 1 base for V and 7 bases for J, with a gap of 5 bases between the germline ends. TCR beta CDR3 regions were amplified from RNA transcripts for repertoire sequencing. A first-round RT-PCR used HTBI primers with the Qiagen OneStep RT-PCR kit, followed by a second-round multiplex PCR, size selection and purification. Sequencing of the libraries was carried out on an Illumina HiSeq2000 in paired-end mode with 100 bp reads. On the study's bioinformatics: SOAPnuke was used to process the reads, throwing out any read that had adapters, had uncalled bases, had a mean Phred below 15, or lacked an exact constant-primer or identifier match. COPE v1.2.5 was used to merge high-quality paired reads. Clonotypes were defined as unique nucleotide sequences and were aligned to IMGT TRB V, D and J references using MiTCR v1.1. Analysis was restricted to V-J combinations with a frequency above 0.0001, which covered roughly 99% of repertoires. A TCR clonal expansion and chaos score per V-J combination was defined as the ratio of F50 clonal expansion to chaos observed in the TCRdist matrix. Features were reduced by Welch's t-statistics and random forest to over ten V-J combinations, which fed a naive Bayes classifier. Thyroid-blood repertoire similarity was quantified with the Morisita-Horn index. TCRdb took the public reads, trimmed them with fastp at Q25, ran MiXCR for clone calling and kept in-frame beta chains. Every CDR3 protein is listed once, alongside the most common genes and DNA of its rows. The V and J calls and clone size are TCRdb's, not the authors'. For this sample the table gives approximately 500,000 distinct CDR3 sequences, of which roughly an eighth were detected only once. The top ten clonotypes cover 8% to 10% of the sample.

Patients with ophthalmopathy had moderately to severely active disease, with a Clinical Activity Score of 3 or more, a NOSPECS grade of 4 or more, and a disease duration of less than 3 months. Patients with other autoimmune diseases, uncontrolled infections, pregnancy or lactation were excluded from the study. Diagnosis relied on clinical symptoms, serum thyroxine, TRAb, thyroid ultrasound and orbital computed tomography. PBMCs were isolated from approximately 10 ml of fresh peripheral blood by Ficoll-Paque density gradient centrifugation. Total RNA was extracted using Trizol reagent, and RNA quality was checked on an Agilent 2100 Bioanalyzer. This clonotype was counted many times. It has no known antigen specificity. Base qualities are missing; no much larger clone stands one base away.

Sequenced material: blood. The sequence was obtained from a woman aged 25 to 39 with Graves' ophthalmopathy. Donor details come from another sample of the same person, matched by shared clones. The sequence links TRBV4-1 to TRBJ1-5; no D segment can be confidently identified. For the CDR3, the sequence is CASSQAGQPQHF. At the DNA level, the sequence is TGCGCCAGCAGCCAAGCCGGGCAGCCCCAGCATTTT.